This T cell receptor beta chain was obtained from a study of blood T cell repertoires in COVID-19 (dated by TCRdb to 2020 to 2021). Looking at the study overall: The collaborator samples originated in the United States, Italy and Spain and spanned the acute and convalescent phases of COVID-19. The prospective study material was composed of cDNA or gDNA derived from T cells, B-cell-depleted T cells, or PBMCs. Samples came from the ongoing ImmuneRACE study (first 160 participants) plus 1,254 subjects from 6 global collaborators. A de-identified subject ID, COVID-19 status, age in years and sex were almost always included in the sample metadata. Where HLA class I and class II types were available, the types were taken from metadata supplied by the sample provider, not from assay-based typing. The repertoires were released in a freely available public database meant as a resource for research on the immune response to SARS-CoV-2. Deeply sampled blood TCRbeta repertoires from subjects exposed to, actively infected with, or recovered from COVID-19 were included in the dataset. The paper as a whole reports these results and caveats: How much clinical and demographic metadata was included differed by source and by participant, and the metadata was provided uncurated.

TCRbeta CDR3 regions were amplified from genomic DNA by means of the immunoSEQ Assay, a bias-controlled multiplex PCR. The authors' analysis ran thus. The number of nucleated cells in each sample was estimated from the amplification of reference gene primers within the assay. To quantify the absolute abundance of each unique TCRbeta CDR3 rearrangement, sequence reads were collapsed and filtered. For each sample, productive Simpson clonality was calculated as the square root of Simpson's diversity index across productive rearrangements. The clones in this table, taken by TCRdb from immuneACCESS, are in-frame only. Not every clone is retained; where verified, under half of the shortfall comes from an unresolved V gene, and the cause of the rest is unknown. The DNA gave D and trimming, while V, J and clone size come from that table. The sample table contains 250,000 to 350,000 clones; only one count was recorded for approximately 84% of them. In total, the top ten clones hold less than 2.5% of the sample.

Its CDR3 holds 17 amino acids, cysteine through phenylalanine. Only CDR3 DNA remains: 51 bases, in frame from the first base. Compared with germline, V lacks 4 bases and J lacks 8 bases; bases without a gene match: 13. CDR1 MNHNS and CDR2 SASEGT are derived from the germline V gene. This clone showed up just a few times. No antigen is known for it. No base quality values were provided; no much bigger clone lies one nucleotide off. Samples from volunteer blood donors who had recovered from COVID-19 were contributed by a second Seattle source. Each collaborating institution followed its own protocols to collect whole blood in K2EDTA tubes. For TCRbeta analysis, collaborator samples were shipped as frozen whole blood, as isolated PBMCs, or as DNA extracted from either sample type.

This sequence originates from a woman in her 30s who had recovered from COVID-19. The rearrangement combines TRBV6-1 with TRBJ2-1; TRBD2 matches 11 bases in the middle. Material: peripheral blood. The CDR3 amino acid sequence is: CASSANSGGVGVYEQFF. The nucleotides are TGTGCCAGCAGTGCGAATAGCGGGGGGGTAGGTGTGTATGAGCAGTTCTTC.